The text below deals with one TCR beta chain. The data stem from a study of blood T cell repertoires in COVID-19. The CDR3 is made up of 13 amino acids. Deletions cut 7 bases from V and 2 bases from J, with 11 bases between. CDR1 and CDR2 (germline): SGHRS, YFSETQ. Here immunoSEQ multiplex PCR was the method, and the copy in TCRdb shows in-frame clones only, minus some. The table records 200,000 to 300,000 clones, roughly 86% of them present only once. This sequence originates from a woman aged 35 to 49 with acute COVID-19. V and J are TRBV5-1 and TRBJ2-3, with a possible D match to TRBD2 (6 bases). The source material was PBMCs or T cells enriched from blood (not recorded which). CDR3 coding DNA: TGCGCCAGCTGTTGGCGGGACACAGATACGCAGTATTTT. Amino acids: CASCWRDTDTQYF.